The clone carrying this T cell receptor (beta chain) has just a few counts. Antigen unknown. Germline V gives CDR1 MNHEY, CDR2 SVGAGI. The CDR3 length is 13 residues. V lost 7 bases to trimming and J lost 4 bases, with 13 bases between them. Libraries were prepared by immunoSEQ multiplex PCR; TCRdb keeps only in-frame clonotypes and omits some of them. The sample lists 40,000 to 45,000 clones; around three quarters were seen once. The data stem from a study of OX40 agonist ivuxolimab in advanced cancers. As for the study in general: Antecedent anti-PD-1, anti-PD-L1 or anti-CTLA-4 therapy was permissible, with around 40% having received some. Two cutaneous melanoma patients and one hepatocellular carcinoma patient, three in all, had partial responses. Findings and caveats of the study: Low normalized T-cell clonal expansion was also seen in some nonresponders.

The source material was CD4+ or CD8+ T cells sorted from blood, sampled in a trial of the OX40 agonist ivuxolimab. This TCR derives from an adult with an advanced solid tumor such as melanoma, head and neck, liver or kidney cancer. The rearrangement uses TRBV6-5 and TRBJ1-2; tentative D call: TRBD1 (6 bases). CDR3 DNA: TGTGCCAGCACCCTGGGGGGGGCCTATGGCTACACCTTC. Amino acids: CASTLGGAYGYTF.